The 20 T cell receptor beta chains below come from one sample, sequenced in a study of shared clonotypes between healthy human individuals. Clones were read by immunoSEQ multiplex PCR, and TCRdb kept only the in-frame ones, dropping some. The table records over a million clones, just under 99% of them present only once. Sequenced input: naive CD4+ T cells sorted from blood. Subset defined: CD45RA+ positively selected. The receptor source for this set is a man aged 30 to 39 in good health.

The gene calls are TRBV7-9 and TRBJ1-1; D ambiguous. V lost 5 bases, J lost 9 bases, and 13 bases lay in between. The CDR3 spans 12 residues. CDR1 SEHNR and CDR2 FQNEAQ come from the germline V gene (reference sequence). CDR3 protein: CASSPIFEQAFF. CDR3 nucleotides: TGTGCCAGCAGCCCTATCTTCGAACAAGCTTTCTTT.

This chain connects TRBV9 to TRBJ2-1, with 7 bases that match TRBD2. The length of the CDR3 is 15 residues. From germline, CDR1 is SGDLS and CDR2 YYNGEE. The ends lost 10 bases at V and 0 bases at J; junction bases unmatched: 10. CDR3 amino acids: CARSSGGSSYNEQFF. CDR3 DNA sequence: TGTGCCCGCTCTTCGGGGGGTAGCTCCTACAATGAGCAGTTCTTC.

This chain joins TRBV7-9 and TRBJ2-3; D could derive from TRBD1 or TRBD2 (5 bases each). CDR1 SEHNR and CDR2 FQNEAQ come from the germline V gene (reference sequence). The CDR3 runs to 15 residues. The V end was cut by 5 bases, the J end by 3 bases, with 15 bases between. CDR3 sequence reads: CASSMGRGGTDTQYF. The CDR3 DNA reads TGTGCCAGCAGCATGGGACGAGGCGGGACAGATACGCAGTATTTT.

The rearrangement uses TRBV5-1 and TRBJ2-3, with 12 bases fitting TRBD2. Trimming took 2 bases from V and 6 from J; bases not matched to a gene: 16. This CDR3 contains 19 residues. The V gene's germline CDR1 is SGHRS and CDR2 YFSETQ. The DNA for the CDR3 is TGCGCCAGCAGCTTTAATGTTATACTAACTAGCGGGAGGATGGATACGCAGTATTTT. Translating gives CASSFNVILTSGRMDTQYF.

The chain uses TRBV4-2 and TRBJ2-7; 13 nucleotides agree with TRBD2. Germline trimming cut 1 base from V and 0 bases from J; bases unmatched to any gene: 3. The CDR3 extends over 17 amino acids. The germline V gene encodes CDR1 LGHNA and CDR2 YNFKEQ. The chain's CDR3 is CASSQARTSGSSYEQYF. For the CDR3, the DNA is TGTGCCAGCAGCCAAGCAAGGACTAGCGGGAGCTCCTACGAGCAGTACTTC.

This clone showed up just once. V gene TRBV7-3 combines with J gene TRBJ1-1; D gene ambiguous. The CDR3 sequence is 12 residues long. Germline-derived CDR1 and CDR2 are SGHTA and FQGTGA. Between the trimmed V and J ends, which lost 6 bases and 5 bases, there was a span of 10 bases. The CDR3 protein is CASRGSRTEAFF. The CDR3 bases are TGTGCCAGCAGAGGTTCCCGAACTGAAGCTTTCTTT. Based on the CDR3 plus reference TRBV7-3 and TRBJ1-1, the full variable domain is GAGVSQTPSNKVTEKGKYVELRCDPISGHTALYWYRQSLGQGPEFLIYFQGTGAADDSGLPNDRFFAVRPEGSVSTLKIQRTERGDSAVYLCASRGSRTEAFFGQGTRLTVV.

The V call is TRBV2, the J call TRBJ1-1; no firm D call. This CDR3 comprises 12 residues. V dropped 7 bases and J dropped 3 bases, with 9 bases sitting between them. Germline V gene sequence: CDR1 SNHLY, CDR2 FYNNEI. CDR3 DNA sequence: TGTGCCAGCAAAAGTCAGGACACTGAAGCTTTCTTT. Translated: CASKSQDTEAFF.

The V gene is TRBV20-1, the J gene TRBJ2-6; D call uncertain. The CDR3 sequence is 11 residues long. The V end was cut by 6 bases, the J end by 4 bases, with 4 bases between. CDR1 and CDR2 (germline): DFQATT, SNEGSKA (reference sequence). CDR3 nucleotides: TGCAGTGCAAAAGGGGCCAACGTCCTGACTTTC. As protein: CSAKGANVLTF.

This chain uses TRBV5-4 with TRBJ2-7; possibly TRBD2 for D (6 bases). Germline V CDR1 and CDR2: SGHNT, YYREEE (reference sequence). V was cut by 0 bases and J by 4 bases, with 14 bases left in between. The CDR3 loop spans 15 amino acids. The CDR3 nucleotides read TGTGCCAGCAGCTTGGTCGGAGGGCCCGAATACGAGCAGTACTTC. This translates into CASSLVGGPEYEQYF.

The chain is built from TRBV7-2 and TRBJ1-5, with D unclear. Trimming pared 1 base from V and 5 bases from J, leaving 12 bases between. The CDR3 loop spans 15 amino acids. Germline V gene data show CDR1 as SGHTA and CDR2 as FQGNSA. In DNA, the CDR3 is TGTGCCAGCAGCTTAGGAGCCGGGTGGGATCAGCCCCAGCATTTT. Its protein is CASSLGAGWDQPQHF.

This clone was picked up one time. The rearrangement uses TRBV6-5 and TRBJ2-1; no reliable D call. Germline V lookup: CDR1 MNHEY, CDR2 SVGAGI. V lost 3 bases and J 6 bases, leaving 9 bases between the germline ends. The CDR3 has 13 residues. The CDR3 loop reads CASSYSYGNEQFF. CDR3 bases: TGTGCCAGCAGTTATTCGTATGGCAATGAGCAGTTCTTC.

V gene TRBV4-1 combines with J gene TRBJ1-2; tentative D call: TRBD1 (6 bases). The germline CDR1 and CDR2 sequences are MGHRA and YSYEKL. This CDR3 contains 17 residues. V lost 0 bases, J lost 0 bases, and 14 bases lay in between. For the CDR3, the DNA is TGCGCCAGCAGCCAAGACTCTGGACAGAGACCTAACTATGGCTACACCTTC. It specifies CASSQDSGQRPNYGYTF.

The chain links TRBV7-9 to TRBJ2-4; 8 nucleotides agree with TRBD1. The V segment lost 3 bases and the J segment 0 bases; nucleotides outside the gene matches: 10. Germline V gene sequence: CDR1 SEHNR, CDR2 FQNEAQ (reference sequence). The CDR3 has 18 amino acids. This chain's CDR3 is CASSFGQGFYLAKNIQYF. In DNA form, the CDR3 reads TGTGCCAGCAGCTTTGGACAGGGATTTTACCTAGCCAAAAACATTCAGTACTTC.

V and J are TRBV7-2 and TRBJ2-7; possible D gene TRBD1, 5 bases. The germline V gene encodes CDR1 SGHTA and CDR2 FQGNSA. V was cut by 7 bases and J by 2 bases, with 15 bases left in between. The CDR3 is made up of 14 amino acids. The CDR3 nucleotides read TGTGCCAGCAATCTCAATCGCAGGGCCTACGAGCAGTACTTC. Translation gives CASNLNRRAYEQYF.

Written as DNA, the CDR3 is TGTGCCAGCAGCTCCCTTGGCGGCAATGAGCAGTTCTTC. Protein sequence: CASSSLGGNEQFF. The V and J genes are TRBV5-5 and TRBJ2-1, with unresolved D. V shed 3 bases and J shed 6 bases, with 10 bases lying between them. CDR1 and CDR2 (germline): SGHKS, YYEKEE (reference sequence). There are 13 residues in the CDR3.

The chain recombines TRBV5-1 with TRBJ1-2, with TRBD1 matching over 8 bases. Per the germline V gene, CDR1 is SGHRS and CDR2 is YFSETQ. CDR3 length: 13 amino acids. V lost 4 bases and J lost 11; bases outside the gene matches: 10. This CDR3 reads CASSPDRVRSYTF. CDR3 nucleotides: TGCGCCAGCAGCCCGGACAGGGTGAGAAGTTACACCTTC.

This clone has just one count. The chain has TRBV9 and TRBJ2-3; 13 bases fit TRBD2. The ends lost 4 bases at V and 14 bases at J; junction bases unmatched: 10. CDR3 length: 14 amino acids. The germline CDR1 and CDR2 sequences are SGDLS and YYNGEE. The CDR3, as DNA: TGTGCCAGCAGCCCGCGGACTAGCGGGAGAGGTCTGTATTTT. Translation gives CASSPRTSGRGLYF.

The gene calls are TRBV5-4 and TRBJ1-1, with 7 bases lining up with TRBD1. Germline-derived CDR1 and CDR2 are SGHNT and YYREEE (reference sequence). Trimming took 1 base from V and 0 from J; bases not matched to a gene: 6. The CDR3 loop spans 16 amino acids. Here the CDR3 reads CASSLPGGALNTEAFF. CDR3 coding DNA: TGTGCCAGCAGCTTGCCAGGGGGAGCGTTGAACACTGAAGCTTTCTTT.

V gene TRBV5-1 combines with J gene TRBJ1-4, with no clear D. Germline V gene sequence: CDR1 SGHRS, CDR2 YFSETQ. This CDR3 spans 14 amino acids. V lost 4 bases, J lost 7 bases, and 14 bases lay in between. CDR3 loop: CASSTGRLSEKLFF. The CDR3 DNA reads TGCGCCAGCAGCACCGGACGTCTCAGTGAAAAACTGTTTTTT.

This clone was seen only once. As DNA, the CDR3 is TGTGCCAGCAGCGTGGACTTTACCTACGAGCAGTACTTC. It translates to CASSVDFTYEQYF. The chain uses TRBV6-5 and TRBJ2-7, with D tentatively TRBD2 (5 bases). The CDR3 has 13 residues. Germline V gives CDR1 MNHEY, CDR2 SVGAGI. V lost 6 bases and J lost 2, with 11 bases in between.